This record looks at one TCR beta chain sequence and its context. The data derive from a study of T cell changes during pregnancy in multiple sclerosis. Measured with immunoSEQ multiplex PCR; TCRdb has only the in-frame clones, and not every one. The sample records tens of thousands of clones, approximately 92% being singletons. V dropped 5 bases and J dropped 3 bases, with 22 bases sitting between them. CDR3 size: 17 residues. Germline assignment: CDR1 MDHEN and CDR2 SYDVKM. This TCR was recovered from a female donor in good health, enrolled as a control in a pregnancy study. Material: peripheral blood, obtained after pregnancy. V is TRBV28 and J is TRBJ1-2, with D tentatively TRBD1 (5 bases). The CDR3 reads CASSTLMVLGDYYGYTF. CDR3 nucleotides: TGTGCCAGCAGTACCCTTATGGTGCTTGGGGACTACTATGGCTACACCTTC.